A selection of T cell receptor beta chains follows, all from one sample in a study of beta chain features in type 1 diabetes. The data were produced by immunoSEQ multiplex PCR, yet TCRdb's version contains in-frame clones alone and is incomplete. The top ten clones hold 0.015% to 0.02% of a sample with a few hundred thousand clones, 14% of them seen once. Sequencing was done on a sample of naive CD4+ T cells from blood. The receptor set was obtained from a man younger than 40 with type 1 diabetes. CDR3s include the opening cysteine and the closing phenylalanine or tryptophan. Fields, in order: D gene, clone size, V gene, J gene, CDR3 protein, CDR3 DNA. D genes are given only for firm matches. Clone size is given for some rows only: seen once, a few or many times, or a class if the clone is expanded.

>NA|NA|TRBV7-9|TRBJ2-3
CASASDGVRAQYF
TGTGCCAGCGCATCTGACGGGGTACGGGCGCAGTATTTT
>NA|NA|TRBV15|TRBJ2-7
CATSLETRGRNGYEQYF
TGTGCCACCAGCCTGGAGACTAGGGGCCGGAACGGCTACGAGCAGTACTTC
>NA|NA|TRBV21-1|TRBJ2-7
CASSKGHEQYF
TGTGCCAGCAGCAAAGGGCACGAGCAGTACTTC
>TRBD1|NA|TRBV4-2|TRBJ1-6
CASSLTGTNSPLHF
TGTGCCAGCAGCCTGACAGGGACTAATTCACCCCTCCACTTT
>NA|few|TRBV4-2|TRBJ2-1
CASSQDGGYNEQFF
TGTGCCAGCAGCCAAGACGGCGGATACAATGAGCAGTTCTTC
>NA|few|TRBV6-5|TRBJ2-2
CASSIGRSDGELFF
TGTGCCAGCAGTATAGGGAGATCGGACGGGGAGCTGTTTTTT
>TRBD1|NA|TRBV30|TRBJ1-5
CAWRGQGAGNQPQHF
TGTGCCTGGAGGGGACAGGGGGCTGGCAATCAGCCCCAGCATTTT
>TRBD1|few|TRBV14|TRBJ1-2
CASSQLGTGGNYGYTF
TGTGCCAGCAGCCAACTTGGGACAGGTGGGAACTATGGCTACACCTTC
>NA|NA|TRBV7-3|TRBJ1-1
CASSLVRESEAFF
TGTGCCAGCAGCTTAGTGAGGGAATCTGAAGCTTTCTTT
>TRBD2|few|TRBV9|TRBJ2-3
CASSRLAGGDTQYF
TGTGCCAGCAGTCGACTAGCGGGAGGGGATACGCAGTATTTT
>NA|NA|TRBV7-3|TRBJ2-1
CASSLGAVISYNEQFF
TGTGCCAGCAGCTTAGGAGCGGTGATCTCCTACAATGAGCAGTTCTTC
>TRBD2|NA|TRBV6-6|TRBJ2-7
CASSYSILAGDYEQYF
TGTGCCAGCAGTTACTCGATACTAGCGGGAGACTACGAGCAGTACTTC
>TRBD2|NA|TRBV5-1|TRBJ2-3
CASSLGLAGDGADTQYF
TGCGCCAGCAGCTTAGGACTAGCGGGAGACGGTGCAGATACGCAGTATTTT
>TRBD1|NA|TRBV7-8|TRBJ1-2
CASSMTGEGYTF
TGTGCCAGCAGCATGACAGGGGAGGGCTACACCTTC
>TRBD2|NA|TRBV7-2|TRBJ2-7
CASSPGGIEQYF
TGTGCCAGCAGCCCCGGGGGGATCGAGCAGTACTTC
>TRBD1|few|TRBV5-4|TRBJ2-7
CASSYGQAYEQYF
TGTGCCAGCAGCTACGGACAGGCCTACGAGCAGTACTTC
>NA|few|TRBV5-6|TRBJ2-7
CASTQTLRDYEQYF
TGTGCCAGCACTCAAACTCTTCGCGACTACGAGCAGTACTTC
>NA|NA|TRBV6-5|TRBJ1-4
CASSYGPGEKLFF
TGTGCCAGCAGTTATGGGCCTGGGGAAAAACTGTTTTTT
>NA|NA|TRBV7-8|TRBJ1-2
CASSDIQGGYTF
TGTGCCAGCAGCGACATTCAGGGTGGCTACACCTTC
>NA|NA|TRBV30|TRBJ2-7
CAWSTGTLESEQYF
TGTGCCTGGAGCACCGGGACATTAGAGAGCGAGCAGTACTTC
>NA|NA|TRBV28|TRBJ1-3
CATYYNSGNTIYF
TGTGCCACTTATTATAACTCTGGAAACACCATATATTTT
>TRBD1|NA|TRBV28|TRBJ1-2
CATTGQGTYGYTF
TGTGCCACCACGGGACAGGGTACCTATGGCTACACCTTC
>NA|NA|TRBV28|TRBJ2-7
CASSYQESYEQYF
TGTGCCAGCAGTTACCAGGAATCCTACGAGCAGTACTTC
>TRBD2|few|TRBV4-2|TRBJ2-1
CASSPPSGTSGRNEQFF
TGTGCCAGCAGCCCTCCCTCCGGGACTAGCGGACGTAATGAGCAGTTCTTC
>TRBD1|NA|TRBV15|TRBJ2-7
CATSRQGAYEQYF
TGTGCCACCAGCAGACAGGGGGCCTACGAGCAGTACTTC
>TRBD1|few|TRBV7-9|TRBJ2-1
CASSLQGARNEQFF
TGTGCCAGCAGCTTGCAGGGGGCGAGGAATGAGCAGTTCTTC
>NA|few|TRBV5-1|TRBJ2-5
CASRMSGQETQYF
TGCGCCAGCAGGATGTCAGGGCAAGAGACCCAGTACTTC
>TRBD2|few|TRBV13|TRBJ2-5
CASSSARLAGGPETQYF
TGTGCCAGCAGCTCCGCTCGACTAGCGGGAGGGCCGGAGACCCAGTACTTC
>TRBD2|few|TRBV27|TRBJ2-1
CASRGTSFHNEQFF
TGTGCCAGCAGAGGGACTAGCTTTCACAATGAGCAGTTCTTC
>NA|few|TRBV9|TRBJ2-3
CASSLLSLTSTDTQYF
TGTGCCAGCAGCCTCCTAAGTCTAACTAGCACAGATACGCAGTATTTT
>TRBD1|few|TRBV28|TRBJ2-1
CASSGQPVNEQFF
TGTGCCAGTTCGGGACAGCCAGTGAATGAGCAGTTCTTC
>TRBD1|NA|TRBV2|TRBJ1-2
CASRGQGYGYTF
TGTGCCAGTAGAGGACAGGGGTACGGCTACACCTTC
>NA|few|TRBV4-2|TRBJ2-5
CASSQDRQQETQYF
TGTGCCAGCAGCCAAGATCGACAGCAAGAGACCCAGTACTTC
>TRBD2|NA|TRBV5-1|TRBJ2-2
CASSLPSGRANTGELFF
TGCGCCAGCAGCTTGCCTAGCGGGAGAGCTAACACCGGGGAGCTGTTTTTT
>TRBD1|few|TRBV5-6|TRBJ2-6
CASSADRGTGANVLTF
TGTGCCAGCAGCGCTGACAGGGGGACTGGGGCCAACGTCCTGACTTTC
>TRBD1|few|TRBV5-1|TRBJ2-7
CASSQGHLGQGAYEQYF
TGCGCCAGCAGCCAAGGTCACCTGGGACAGGGGGCTTACGAGCAGTACTTC
>NA|NA|TRBV6-5|TRBJ2-7
CASRSTLSYEQYF
TGTGCCAGCAGATCGACACTTTCCTACGAGCAGTACTTC
>NA|NA|TRBV5-6|TRBJ1-1
CASSVNRAGMNTEAFF
TGTGCCAGCAGCGTCAACAGGGCAGGGATGAACACTGAAGCTTTCTTT
>TRBD1|NA|TRBV28|TRBJ1-2
CASSLSPGRTGSDGYTF
TGTGCCAGCAGTTTAAGCCCTGGTCGGACAGGGAGCGATGGCTACACCTTC
>TRBD1|NA|TRBV6-5|TRBJ2-3
CASISGQGKDTQYF
TGTGCCAGCATCTCGGGACAGGGGAAAGATACGCAGTATTTT
>NA|NA|TRBV6-6|TRBJ1-1
CASSSTRNTEAFF
TGTGCCAGCAGTTCCACGAGGAACACTGAAGCTTTCTTT
>NA|few|TRBV6-5|TRBJ1-5
CASSYSIIGDQPQHF
TGTGCCAGCAGTTACTCGATAATAGGGGATCAGCCCCAGCATTTT
>TRBD1|NA|TRBV5-1|TRBJ2-7
CASSLTGGKDEQYF
TGCGCCAGCAGCCTGACAGGGGGTAAAGACGAGCAGTACTTC
>TRBD2|NA|TRBV9|TRBJ2-1
CASSVDKTSGLEQFF
TGTGCCAGCAGCGTAGATAAGACTAGCGGCCTGGAGCAGTTCTTC
>TRBD1|NA|TRBV20-1|TRBJ2-7
CSASTGYEQYF
TGCAGTGCCTCGACAGGGTACGAGCAGTACTTC
>NA|NA|TRBV27|TRBJ2-5
CASSFTGETQYF
TGTGCCAGCAGTTTTACGGGGGAGACCCAGTACTTC
>TRBD2|NA|TRBV29-1|TRBJ2-1
CSVVSSGRTDEQFF
TGCAGCGTTGTCTCCAGCGGGAGGACCGATGAGCAGTTCTTC
>NA|few|TRBV28|TRBJ1-1
CASRENTEAFF
TGTGCCTCCCGGGAGAACACTGAAGCTTTCTTT
>NA|NA|TRBV6-6|TRBJ1-5
CASTLRGLQPQHF
TGTGCCAGCACCTTACGGGGTCTGCAGCCCCAGCATTTT
>NA|once|TRBV12-2|TRBJ2-5
CASRLMPGQETQYF
TGTGCAAGTCGCTTAATGCCGGGGCAAGAGACCCAGTACTTC
>NA|few|TRBV5-4|TRBJ2-1
CASSSPSTGAGNEQFF
TGTGCCAGCAGCTCCCCGTCTACGGGAGCCGGGAATGAGCAGTTCTTC
>TRBD2|few|TRBV7-3|TRBJ2-1
CASSPRGLAGGEQFF
TGTGCCAGCAGCCCAAGAGGACTAGCGGGAGGTGAGCAGTTCTTC
>TRBD1|NA|TRBV28|TRBJ1-1
CASSIPGTDSTEAFF
TGTGCCAGCAGTATTCCGGGGACAGACAGTACTGAAGCTTTCTTT